Shown below are 30 T cell receptor beta chains from a single sample sequenced in a study of blood T cell repertoires in COVID-19. Libraries were prepared by immunoSEQ multiplex PCR; TCRdb keeps only in-frame clonotypes and omits some of them. This repertoire shows 250,000 or so clones, roughly 89% found once; its top ten account for about 1.5%. The sample comprised peripheral blood. These receptors were collected from a middle-aged woman who had recovered from COVID-19.

This clone was observed once. The gene calls are TRBV7-2 and TRBJ2-7, with D maybe TRBD2 (6 bases). CDR1 and CDR2 from the germline V gene are SGHTA and FQGNSA. V lost 1 base to trimming and J lost 0 bases, with 10 bases between them. The CDR3 loop spans 15 amino acids. CDR3: CASSLGGANSYEQYF. CDR3 nucleotides: TGTGCCAGCAGCTTAGGCGGGGCAAACTCCTACGAGCAGTACTTC. Complete variable domain (other parts from reference TRBV7-2 and TRBJ2-7): GAGVSQSPSNKVTEKGKDVELRCDPISGHTALYWYRQSLGQGLEFLIYFQGNSAPDKSGLPSDRFSAERTGGSVSTLTIQRTQQEDSAVYLCASSLGGANSYEQYFGPGTRLTVT.

This sequence joins TRBV4-1 and TRBJ1-1; D unresolved. V was cut by 0 bases and J by 1 base, with 9 bases left in between. The CDR3 has 15 amino acids. Germline loops: CDR1 MGHRA, CDR2 YSYEKL. The CDR3 region has the DNA TGCGCCAGCAGCCAAGATCCGTTCGGGAACACTGAAGCTTTCTTT. Translation gives CASSQDPFGNTEAFF.

This sequence joins TRBV6-5 and TRBJ1-2; a weak D match, TRBD1 (5 bases). There are 13 residues in the CDR3. Between the trimmed V and J ends, which lost 7 bases and 4 bases, there was a span of 13 bases. CDR1 is MNHEY and CDR2 is SVGAGI in the germline V gene. The CDR3 region is CASKQGLLYGYTF. Written as DNA, the CDR3 is TGTGCCAGCAAGCAGGGACTTCTCTATGGCTACACCTTC.

The chain recombines TRBV7-9 with TRBJ1-1; 8 bases agree with TRBD1. This CDR3 is 14 amino acids long. Germline trimming cut 7 bases from V and 3 bases from J; bases unmatched to any gene: 7. CDR1 and CDR2 from the germline V gene are SEHNR and FQNEAQ (reference sequence). CDR3 region: CASIPGGADTEAFF. The CDR3 DNA reads as TGTGCCAGCATCCCAGGGGGCGCAGACACTGAAGCTTTCTTT.

This chain joins TRBV4-2 and TRBJ1-2, with D maybe TRBD1 (6 bases). The CDR3 consists of 18 residues. V was clipped by 0 bases and J by 4 bases, with 21 bases between them. The germline gives CDR1 LGHNA, CDR2 YNFKEQ. This chain's CDR3 is CASSQDWGGGSGVYGYTF. The CDR3, as DNA: TGTGCCAGCAGCCAAGATTGGGGGGGCGGCTCAGGGGTCTATGGCTACACCTTC.

The V gene is TRBV18, the J gene TRBJ2-7; 9 positions agree with TRBD1. The CDR3 totals 15 residues. Germline CDR1 KGHSH, CDR2 LQKENI. With V trimmed by 5 bases and J by 2 bases, 7 bases remained unmatched. Written as DNA, the CDR3 is TGTGCCAGCTCAACTTCCAGGGACAGGGCCTACGAGCAGTACTTC. Its protein is CASSTSRDRAYEQYF.

About this clone: One junction end disagrees with the germline gene, perhaps due to a read error. The V call is TRBV7-9, the J call TRBJ1-1; possible D gene TRBD1, 5 bases. The CDR3 consists of 12 residues. Germline CDR1 SEHNR, CDR2 FQNEAQ (reference sequence). Written as DNA, the CDR3 is TGTGCCAGCAGCCACCGACAGACTGTAGCTTTCTTT. Its protein is CASSHRQTVAFF.

The chain recombines TRBV18 with TRBJ1-4; 8 nucleotides match TRBD1. CDR3 length equals 15 residues. CDR1 and CDR2 from the germline V gene are KGHSH and LQKENI. J gave up 7 bases and V 6 bases, and 10 bases lay outside the gene matches. The CDR3 loop is CASSPTQGAVEKLFF. The CDR3 bases are TGTGCCAGCTCCCCGACCCAGGGGGCTGTTGAAAAACTGTTTTTT.

The chain has TRBV25-1 and TRBJ2-3; TRBD1 is a possible D gene (6 bases). Trimming left V 4 bases short and J 2 bases short, with 13 bases between. The germline V gene encodes CDR1 MGHDK and CDR2 SYGVNS. This CDR3 region has 15 residues. The CDR3 nucleotides read TGTGCCAGCAGTGGTACAGGGTCCTTCACAGATACGCAGTATTTT. Amino acids: CASSGTGSFTDTQYF.

This chain connects TRBV28 to TRBJ2-3, with 9 nucleotides matching TRBD2. CDR1 is MDHEN, CDR2 SYDVKM, per germline. The junction had 8 bases not matched to a gene; V was cut back by 5 bases and J by 2 bases. There are 16 residues in the CDR3. For the CDR3, the DNA is TGTGCCAGCAGTGGACCTAGCGGGGACTCCACAGATACGCAGTATTTT. It encodes CASSGPSGDSTDTQYF. The whole variable domain, filled in from reference TRBV28 and TRBJ2-3, reads DVKVTQSSRYLVKRTGEKVFLECVQDMDHENMFWYRQDPGLGLRLIYFSYDVKMKEKGDIPEGYSVSREKKERFSLILESASTNQTSMYLCASSGPSGDSTDTQYFGPGTRLTVL.

This rearrangement joins TRBV2 to TRBJ2-1; D not resolved. Trimming removed 6 bases from V and 6 bases from J, with 6 bases in between. This CDR3 has 11 amino acids. The germline V gene encodes CDR1 SNHLY and CDR2 FYNNEI. For the CDR3, the DNA is TGTGCCAGCAGCAAAGCCAATGAGCAGTTCTTC. Protein sequence: CASSKANEQFF.

V usage is TRBV5-4 and J usage is TRBJ1-4; no clear D gene. Germline-derived CDR1 and CDR2 are SGHNT and YYREEE (reference sequence). V was trimmed by 2 bases and J by 0 bases, leaving 11 bases between them. The CDR3 totals 16 residues. In DNA, the CDR3 is TGTGCCAGCAGCTTAAAGGGAGGAGCAACTAATGAAAAACTGTTTTTT. Its translation: CASSLKGGATNEKLFF.

This chain joins TRBV6-5 and TRBJ1-6; 10 bases align to TRBD1. The CDR3 consists of 14 residues. V trimming: 7 bases; J trimming: 9 bases; junction bases outside the gene matches: 6. Per germline, CDR1 MNHEY and CDR2 SVGAGI. In DNA, the CDR3 is TGTGCCAGCACTACCGACAGGGGGCGTTCACCCCTCCACTTT. Translated, it gives CASTTDRGRSPLHF.

The rearrangement joins TRBV7-8 to TRBJ1-5; D not certain. CDR1 SGHVS and CDR2 FQNEAQ come from the germline V gene. The CDR3 is 17 amino acids. V was pared by 0 bases and J by 7 bases, with 19 bases between. The CDR3 coding sequence is TGTGCCAGCAGCTTAGCCTCCCCGGGGAAGGGTGGACAGCCCCAGCATTTT. Translated: CASSLASPGKGGQPQHF.

V and J are TRBV24-1 and TRBJ1-4; TRBD1 might be the D (6 bases). V lost 3 bases and J 6 bases, leaving 16 bases between the germline ends. The CDR3 totals 16 residues. Germline CDR1 reads KGHDR; CDR2 reads SFDVKD. The CDR3: CATSDPTGPGDEKLFF. The CDR3 region has the DNA TGTGCCACCAGTGATCCAACAGGGCCGGGCGATGAAAAACTGTTTTTT.

The chain employs TRBV28 and TRBJ2-3; TRBD2 matches at 9 bases. This CDR3 has 15 residues. The V and J ends lost 6 bases and 1 base, in that order; junction bases with no gene match: 5. The germline CDR1 and CDR2 sequences are MDHEN and SYDVKM. Here the CDR3 DNA reads TGTGCCAGCAGGGGGTCTAGCGGGGGCACAGATACGCAGTATTTT. Translated, it gives CASRGSSGGTDTQYF.

The chain has TRBV29-1 and TRBJ2-1, with D tentatively TRBD2 (6 bases). CDR1 SQVTM and CDR2 ANQGSEA come from the germline V gene. V dropped 4 bases and J dropped 5 bases, with 15 bases sitting between them. This CDR3 is built from 14 residues. The CDR3 nucleotides are TGCAGCGTTGTAAACACGGGAGCCAACAATGAGCAGTTCTTC. This translates into CSVVNTGANNEQFF.

A word on this clone: One junction end disagrees with the germline gene, perhaps due to a read error. Here the CDR3 reads CASSAPGQRDTEAFF. The CDR3 DNA reads as TGTGCCAGCTCAGCACCGGGACAGCGTGACACTGAAGCTTTCTTT. The chain recombines TRBV18 with TRBJ1-1; 7 nucleotides line up with TRBD1. The germline V gene encodes CDR1 KGHSH and CDR2 LQKENI. The CDR3 totals 15 residues. Complete variable domain (other parts from reference TRBV18 and TRBJ1-1): NAGVMQNPRHLVRRRGQEARLRCSPMKGHSHVYWYRQLPEEGLKFMVYLQKENIIDESGMPKERFSAEFPKEGPSILRIQQVVRGDSAAYFCASSAPGQRDTEAFFGQGTRLTVV.

This clone has just one count. V and J are TRBV7-2 and TRBJ2-5; D might be TRBD1 (5 bases). V lost 2 bases and J 3 bases, leaving 10 bases between the germline ends. CDR1 and CDR2 from the germline V gene are SGHTA and FQGNSA. The CDR3 is made up of 14 amino acids. The CDR3 bases are TGTGCCAGCAGCTTATTCGCAGGGAAAGAGACCCAGTACTTC. Encoded protein: CASSLFAGKETQYF.

The CDR3 bases are TGCGCCAGCAGCCCCGGACAGGGTCGGGTCTATGGCTACACCTTC. The encoded protein is CASSPGQGRVYGYTF. This chain joins TRBV5-1 and TRBJ1-2; 8 bases line up with TRBD1. The germline V gene has CDR1 SGHRS and CDR2 YFSETQ. V was clipped by 4 bases and J by 4 bases; unmatched bases: 9. CDR3 length: 15 residues.

The genes are TRBV9 and TRBJ2-7; D gene uncertain. Germline values: CDR1 SGDLS, CDR2 YYNGEE. V lost 0 bases, J lost 1 base, and 8 bases lay in between. The CDR3 spans 14 residues. CDR3 residues: CASSVAAGSYEQYF. DNA of the CDR3: TGTGCCAGCAGCGTAGCTGCCGGTTCCTACGAGCAGTACTTC. The full variable domain, completed using reference TRBV9 and TRBJ2-7, is DSGVTQTPKHLITATGQRVTLRCSPRSGDLSVYWYQQSLDQGLQFLIQYYNGEERAKGNILERFSAQQFPDLHSELNLSSLELGDSALYFCASSVAAGSYEQYFGPGTRLTVT.

The chain has TRBV2 and TRBJ1-5; D unresolved. CDR3 length: 13 residues. Between the trimmed V and J ends, which lost 1 base and 9 bases, there was a span of 10 bases. From germline, CDR1 is SNHLY and CDR2 FYNNEI. The CDR3 loop reads CASSEGPIRPQHF. In DNA form, the CDR3 reads TGTGCCAGCAGTGAAGGGCCGATTCGGCCCCAGCATTTT.

The chain employs TRBV7-9 and TRBJ2-7; 9 nucleotides align to TRBD1. The germline V gene encodes CDR1 SEHNR and CDR2 FQNEAQ (reference sequence). The junction had 9 bases not matched to a gene; V was cut back by 5 bases and J by 4 bases. The CDR3 covers 15 residues. The chain's CDR3 is CASSLSGTGPYEQYF. In nucleotides, the CDR3 is TGTGCCAGCAGCCTTTCCGGGACAGGGCCGTACGAGCAGTACTTC.

The rearrangement joins TRBV28 to TRBJ2-7; TRBD1 matches 7 bases. Trimming removed 6 bases from V and 3 bases from J; junction bases left unmatched: 8. The germline CDR1 and CDR2 sequences are MDHEN and SYDVKM. CDR3 length: 14 residues. The chain's CDR3 is CASSTTGPYYEQYF. The CDR3 DNA reads TGTGCCAGCAGCACGACAGGGCCCTACTACGAGCAGTACTTC.

The chain carries TRBV28 and TRBJ2-1, with D perhaps TRBD2 (6 bases). The CDR3 has 13 amino acids. Germline V gives CDR1 MDHEN, CDR2 SYDVKM. The V end was cut by 6 bases, the J end by 8 bases, with 14 bases between. The CDR3 bases are TGTGCCAGCAGGCCTCGGGGGAGGCATGAGCAGTTCTTC. This sequence encodes CASRPRGRHEQFF.

V gene TRBV5-1 combines with J gene TRBJ2-4; 8 bases match TRBD1. Unmatched junction bases numbered 7, after V lost 4 bases and J lost 7 bases. Germline V gives CDR1 SGHRS, CDR2 YFSETQ. The CDR3 spans 14 residues. This chain's CDR3 is CASSVGQGANIQYF. The CDR3 DNA sequence: TGCGCCAGCAGCGTCGGACAGGGCGCTAACATTCAGTACTTC.

The chain recombines TRBV5-1 with TRBJ2-5, with 8 bases matching TRBD1. The length of the CDR3 is 15 residues. Trimming removed 0 bases from V and 5 bases from J; junction bases left unmatched: 6. CDR1 is SGHRS, CDR2 YFSETQ, per germline. The CDR3 nucleotides read TGCGCCAGCAGCTTGGGAGACAGGGGAGCGGAGACCCAGTACTTC. Its translation: CASSLGDRGAETQYF.

DNA for the CDR3: TGTGCCAGCAGTGACTCGAGGAGGACTGAAGCTTTCTTT. It translates to CASSDSRRTEAFF. The chain couples TRBV6-4 to TRBJ1-1; D is unresolved. V was trimmed by 0 bases and J by 5 bases, leaving 7 bases between them. CDR3 length equals 13 residues. Germline assignment: CDR1 MRHNA and CDR2 SNTAGT.

The chain combines TRBV30 with TRBJ2-5; D may be TRBD1 (5 bases). Trimming stripped 5 bases from V and 4 bases from J, with 8 bases between. Germline assignment: CDR1 GTSNPN and CDR2 SVGIG (reference sequence). There are 11 residues in the CDR3. CDR3 sequence (DNA): TGTGCCTGGGGGGCCCGAGAGACCCAGTACTTC. It translates to CAWGARETQYF.

This chain uses TRBV6-5 with TRBJ2-2; the D gene is possibly TRBD1 (5 bases). This CDR3 spans 16 amino acids. Trimming took off 0 bases at V and 4 bases at J, with 12 bases between the two ends. The V gene's germline CDR1 is MNHEY and CDR2 SVGAGI. The CDR3 nucleotides are TGTGCCAGCAGTTACTCTTTCAGGGTGTCCACCGGGGAGCTGTTTTTT. Its translation is CASSYSFRVSTGELFF.